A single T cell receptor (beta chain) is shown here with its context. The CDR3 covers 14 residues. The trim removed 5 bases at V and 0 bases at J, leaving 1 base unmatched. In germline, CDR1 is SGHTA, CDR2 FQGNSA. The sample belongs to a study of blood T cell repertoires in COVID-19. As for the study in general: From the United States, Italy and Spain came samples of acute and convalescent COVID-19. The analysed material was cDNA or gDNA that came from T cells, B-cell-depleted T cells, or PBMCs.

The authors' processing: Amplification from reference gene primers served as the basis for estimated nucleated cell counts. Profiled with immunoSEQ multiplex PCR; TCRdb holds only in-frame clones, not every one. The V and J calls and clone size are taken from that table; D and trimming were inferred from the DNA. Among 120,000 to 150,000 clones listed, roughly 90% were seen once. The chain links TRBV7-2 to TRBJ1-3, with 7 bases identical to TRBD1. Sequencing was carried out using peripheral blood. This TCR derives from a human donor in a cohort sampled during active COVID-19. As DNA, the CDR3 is TGTGCCAGCAGCCAGGGGGTCTCTGGAAACACCATATATTTT. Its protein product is CASSQGVSGNTIYF.